This T cell receptor beta chain was recovered during a study of blood T cells in healthy people across ages. A sample-barcoded 5' primer and a J-beta primer mix were used in a second PCR of roughly 6 to 11 cycles. Via MiXCR, TCRdb re-called the 5' RACE reads, giving one row per CDR3 protein. The repertoire holds 750,000 to 950,000 distinct CDR3 sequences, 20% to 30% seen once, with over 2.5% in the top ten. This CDR3 region has 13 residues. CDR1 and CDR2 from the germline V gene are SNHLY and FYNNEI. V was shortened by 10 bases and J by 4 bases, with 16 bases between the two germline ends. In this sample, this clonotype turned up a few times. The data were also submitted as part of a second study, on T cells of mothers and their children. That report adds: The effect of thymic selection on TCR recombination output is similar between related and unrelated pairs. Overlap ran slightly, non-significantly higher for related than unrelated mother-child pairs.

This chain connects TRBV2 to TRBJ1-1; TRBD1 might be the D (6 bases). The sequence came from a boy under 18 in good health. Sequencing was carried out using blood. The CDR3 sequence is CATKDSGSTEAFF. The CDR3, as DNA: TGTGCCACCAAGGACAGTGGGTCCACTGAAGCTTTCTTT.